The clone carrying this T cell receptor beta chain came up many times. Its target is not known. This record belongs to a study of T cells in Graves' hyperthyroidism and ophthalmopathy. Researchers took RNA transcripts and amplified the TCR beta CDR3 regions from them. A first-round RT-PCR of the TCR CDR3 used the HTBI primer set. MiXCR, applied by TCRdb to the multiplex PCR reads, yields one record per CDR3 protein. The sample consists of about 380,000 distinct CDR3 sequences, about 14% of them appearing once. Study findings and constraints: The model forecast ophthalmopathy, anticipating it by a median around 6.4 months before onset. Stable hyperthyroidism was told apart from ophthalmopathy by a model built on 13 V-J features.

From under 12 ml of fresh peripheral blood, PBMCs were isolated. The CDR3 has 15 residues. The V gene lost 0 bases and the J gene lost 2 bases, with 7 bases spanning the gap. CDR1 is MNHEY, CDR2 SVGEGT, per germline. The source of this sequence is a woman between 25 and 40 years old with Graves' ophthalmopathy. This chain uses TRBV6-2 or TRBV6-3 with TRBJ2-2; D gene unclear. Sequencing was carried out using blood. This CDR3 reads CASSYSIDNTGELFF. The DNA for the CDR3 is TGTGCCAGCAGTTACTCGATAGATAACACCGGGGAGCTGTTTTTT.